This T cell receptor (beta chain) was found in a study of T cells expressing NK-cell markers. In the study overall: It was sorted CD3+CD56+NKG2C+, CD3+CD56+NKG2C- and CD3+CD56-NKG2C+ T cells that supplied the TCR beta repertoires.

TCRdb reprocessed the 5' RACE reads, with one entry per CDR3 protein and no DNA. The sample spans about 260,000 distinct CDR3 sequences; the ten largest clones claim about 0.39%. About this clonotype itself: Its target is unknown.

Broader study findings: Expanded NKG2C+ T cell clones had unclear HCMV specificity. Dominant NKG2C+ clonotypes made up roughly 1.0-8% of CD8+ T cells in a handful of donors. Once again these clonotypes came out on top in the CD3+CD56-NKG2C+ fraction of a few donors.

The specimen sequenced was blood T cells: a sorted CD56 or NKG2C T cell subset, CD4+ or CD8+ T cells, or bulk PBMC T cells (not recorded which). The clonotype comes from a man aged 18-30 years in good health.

This chain's CDR3 is CASSQSPPGLSYEQYF. This chain joins TRBV23-1 and TRBJ2-7; TCRdb's D call, TRBD1, is unchecked because there is no DNA. TRBV23-1 qualifies as an ORF whose function is uncertain. CDR3 size: 16 residues.